Shown below are 10 T cell receptor beta chains from a single sample sequenced in a study of T cells in Graves' hyperthyroidism and ophthalmopathy. Researchers took RNA transcripts and amplified the TCR beta CDR3 regions from them. The HTBI primer set was used in a first-round RT-PCR of the TCR CDR3. From the multiplex PCR reads, TCRdb called clonotypes with MiXCR, one entry per CDR3 protein. The sample includes roughly 500,000 distinct CDR3 sequences, about half seen only once; the top ten take around 17%. The sample consisted of peripheral blood or thyroid tissue (not recorded which). These receptors all come from an adult woman with Graves' disease, either hyperthyroidism or ophthalmopathy (not recorded which).

The chain couples TRBV7-9 to TRBJ2-2, with 8 bases lining up with TRBD1. CDR1 and CDR2 from the germline V gene are SEHNR and FQNEAQ (reference sequence). Germline trimming cut 11 bases from V and 7 bases from J; bases unmatched to any gene: 9. The CDR3 has 13 amino acids. CDR3 in DNA: TGTGCCGACCAGGGGGCGGAAGGCGGGGAGCTGTTTTTT. Encoded protein: CADQGAEGGELFF.

The chain is built from TRBV2 and TRBJ1-2, with unresolved D. From germline, CDR1 is SNHLY and CDR2 FYNNEI. The CDR3 runs 12 residues. V dropped 3 bases and J dropped 6 bases, with 8 bases sitting between them. This chain's CDR3 is CASSDSGNGYTF. The CDR3 nucleotides read TGTGCCAGCAGTGATTCGGGGAATGGCTACACCTTC. Using reference TRBV2 and TRBJ1-2 for the parts outside the CDR3, the full variable domain is EPEVTQTPSHQVTQMGQEVILRCVPISNHLYFYWYRQILGQKVEFLVSFYNNEISEKSEIFDDQFSVERPDGSNFTLKIRSTKLEDSAMYFCASSDSGNGYTFGSGTRLTVV.

This clonotype has ten or more counts. This chain uses TRBV13 with TRBJ2-7; TRBD2 agrees at 7 bases. V trimming: 5 bases; J trimming: 3 bases; junction bases outside the gene matches: 7. The length of the CDR3 is 14 residues. The germline gives CDR1 PRHDT, CDR2 FYEKMQ (reference sequence). In DNA form, the CDR3 reads TGTGCCAGCAGCCTCCGACTAGCAGACTACGAGCAGTACTTC. Amino acids: CASSLRLADYEQYF.

As concerns this clonotype: The germline gene is not matched at one end of the junction; a read error may be the cause. The rearrangement links TRBV10-3 to TRBJ1-1; D is perhaps TRBD1 (5 bases). Germline values: CDR1 ENHRY, CDR2 SYGVKD. The length of the CDR3 is 12 residues. The CDR3 sequence is CATGTVNTKAFF. The CDR3 region has the DNA TGTGCCACAGGGACGGTGAACACTAAAGCTTTCTTT.

This clonotype was observed a few times. J is TRBJ1-2 and V is TRBV7-2; D not certain. The CDR3 length is 13 residues. The V end lost 0 bases, the J end lost 5 bases, and 7 bases lay between the germline ends. Germline V gene data show CDR1 as SGHTA and CDR2 as FQGNSA. CDR3 nucleotides: TGTGCCAGCAGCTTAGCGGCTGTGTATGGCTACACCTTC. Protein: CASSLAAVYGYTF. The full variable domain, its missing parts supplied by reference TRBV7-2 and TRBJ1-2, is GAGVSQSPSNKVTEKGKDVELRCDPISGHTALYWYRQSLGQGLEFLIYFQGNSAPDKSGLPSDRFSAERTGGSVSTLTIQRTQQEDSAVYLCASSLAAVYGYTFGSGTRLTVV.

This sequence joins TRBV3-1 and TRBJ2-7, with unresolved D. Germline V lookup: CDR1 LGHDT, CDR2 YNNKEL (reference sequence). The V gene lost 2 bases and the J gene lost 6 bases, with 11 bases spanning the gap. This CDR3 region has 13 residues. The CDR3 here is CASSQRMNREQYF. The CDR3 DNA reads as TGTGCCAGCAGCCAACGAATGAATCGCGAGCAGTACTTC.

V usage is TRBV10-3 and J usage is TRBJ1-1; maybe TRBD1 (6 bases). V was cut by 2 bases and J by 4 bases, with 11 bases left in between. Germline assignment: CDR1 ENHRY and CDR2 SYGVKD. The CDR3 runs to 14 residues. The CDR3 loop is CAISEEGGFTEAFF. CDR3 sequence (DNA): TGTGCCATCAGTGAGGAGGGGGGTTTCACTGAAGCTTTCTTT.

At least ten counts were recorded for this clonotype. This sequence joins TRBV7-8 and TRBJ2-6, with D possibly called TRBD1 or TRBD2 (5 bases each). The V end lost 6 bases, the J end lost 3 bases, and 12 bases lay between the germline ends. This CDR3 has 15 amino acids. Germline V lookup: CDR1 SGHVS, CDR2 FQNEAQ. This CDR3 is CASRGVRRGANVLTF. CDR3 DNA: TGTGCCAGCAGGGGGGTTCGGCGTGGGGCCAACGTCCTGACTTTC.

This clonotype was observed at least ten times. V is TRBV7-9 and J is TRBJ1-6, with no clear D. Trimming stripped 2 bases from V and 9 bases from J, with 5 bases between. The CDR3 loop spans 12 amino acids. CDR1 is SEHNR and CDR2 is FQNEAQ in the germline V gene (reference sequence). The CDR3 DNA sequence: TGTGCCAGCAGCTTAAGTAGTTCACCCCTCCACTTT. It yields the protein CASSLSSSPLHF.

There are many counts of this clonotype. The chain uses TRBV2 and TRBJ2-7, with D unclear. V was trimmed by 8 bases and J by 2 bases, leaving 7 bases between them. Germline V CDR1 and CDR2: SNHLY, FYNNEI. The CDR3 covers 11 residues. The CDR3 coding sequence is TGTGCCAGCTGTAGAACCTACGAGCAGTACTTC. Its protein is CASCRTYEQYF.